The 10 T cell receptor beta chains reported below all come from one sample, sequenced in a study of early T cells in non-severe SARS-CoV-2 infection. TCRdb re-analysed the 5' RACE reads in MiXCR, keeping a single row per CDR3 protein. Counted here are 75,000 or so distinct CDR3 sequences, 14% occurring once; the ten biggest clones make up roughly 9.7%. Sequencing used whole blood. The receptors were gathered from an adult who was a healthcare worker with PCR-confirmed SARS-CoV-2 infection or an uninfected control (not recorded which).

This clonotype was recorded at least ten times. The J gene is TRBJ1-1, the V gene TRBV29-1; D is undetermined. The V and J ends lost 6 bases and 0 bases respectively, with 8 bases between them. Germline V gene lookup returns CDR1 SQVTM and CDR2 ANQGSEA. This CDR3 spans 12 amino acids. The CDR3 nucleotides read TGCAGCGTGGAACCGGTGAACACTGAAGCTTTCTTT. Its translation is CSVEPVNTEAFF.

This clonotype was seen repeatedly, ten times or more. The CDR3 bases are TGTGCCAGCAGGAGGGATATGAACACTGAAGCTTTCTTT. Its translation is CASRRDMNTEAFF. The chain couples TRBV7-2 to TRBJ1-1; D is undetermined. This CDR3 has 13 amino acids. V was clipped by 6 bases and J by 0 bases, with 8 bases between them. CDR1 is SGHTA and CDR2 is FQGNSA in the germline V gene.

This clonotype was counted at least ten times. The V gene is TRBV4-2, the J gene TRBJ2-3, with D perhaps matching TRBD1 (6 bases). CDR3 size: 14 residues. Germline values: CDR1 LGHNA, CDR2 YNFKEQ. V shed 1 base and J shed 4 bases, with 9 bases lying between them. Here the CDR3 reads CASSQVPGADTQYF. For the CDR3, the DNA is TGTGCCAGCAGCCAAGTTCCAGGGGCAGATACGCAGTATTTT.

The chain is built from TRBV29-1 and TRBJ1-1; tentatively, D is TRBD1 (5 bases). This CDR3 is built from 14 residues. Germline V gives CDR1 SQVTM, CDR2 ANQGSEA. V was shortened by 1 base and J by 0 bases, with 9 bases between the two germline ends. The CDR3 is CSVEAWGMNTEAFF. CDR3 in DNA: TGCAGCGTTGAAGCCTGGGGCATGAACACTGAAGCTTTCTTT.

V is TRBV18 and J is TRBJ1-1; D perhaps matches TRBD1 (5 bases). The germline V gene has CDR1 KGHSH and CDR2 LQKENI. The germline V and J ends were trimmed by 1 base and 2 bases, with 8 bases remaining between them. This CDR3 has 14 amino acids. Here the CDR3 reads CASSPQGPNTEAFF. CDR3 coding DNA: TGTGCCAGCTCACCACAGGGGCCAAACACTGAAGCTTTCTTT.

In its sample, this clonotype was seen many times. The chain couples TRBV4-1 to TRBJ1-2, with TRBD1 as a possible D gene (6 bases). This CDR3 has 14 amino acids. Germline CDR1 and CDR2: MGHRA and YSYEKL. V was pared by 1 base and J by 0 bases, with 6 bases between. CDR3 DNA sequence: TGCGCCAGCAGCCAAGGACAGGCTAACTATGGCTACACCTTC. Translation: CASSQGQANYGYTF.

This chain links TRBV11-3 with TRBJ2-3; D is uncertain. Germline V gene data show CDR1 as SGHNT and CDR2 as YENEEA. This CDR3 has 17 residues. Trimming cost V 2 bases and J 4 bases, with 19 bases left between them. The CDR3 DNA follows: TGTGCCAGCAGCTTATCCGGTCCCGGCCAAAGCGCAGATACGCAGTATTTT. It encodes CASSLSGPGQSADTQYF.

This clonotype was seen a few times. The chain combines TRBV6-2 or TRBV6-3 with TRBJ1-2; D unclear. CDR1 and CDR2 from the germline V gene are MNHEY and SVGEGT. CDR3 length: 13 residues. Trimming shortened V by 10 bases and J by 6 bases, and 18 bases separated the two germline ends. The CDR3 bases are TGTGCCATCCTCAGTTCCGGGGTACATGGCTACACCTTC. Amino acids: CAILSSGVHGYTF.

A few counts support this clonotype. J is TRBJ2-1 and V is TRBV5-1, with TRBD2 matching 15 bases. Losses at the gene ends were 1 base for V and 10 bases for J; bases not matched to a gene: 3. The CDR3 is 15 residues long. CDR1 SGHRS and CDR2 YFSETQ come from the germline V gene. CDR3 sequence reads: CASSLSGLAGGEQFF. CDR3 in DNA: TGCGCCAGCAGCTTGTCGGGACTAGCGGGGGGAGAGCAGTTCTTC.

This clonotype showed up just a few times. This rearrangement joins TRBV6-5 to TRBJ2-5; D is uncertain. The CDR3 sequence is 12 residues long. Trimming left V 4 bases short and J 4 bases short, with 7 bases between. The germline CDR1 and CDR2 sequences are MNHEY and SVGAGI. CDR3 sequence reads: CASSSTLETQYF. CDR3 bases: TGTGCCAGCAGTTCCACGCTAGAGACCCAGTACTTC.